A single sample gave rise to the 16 T cell receptor beta chains below, sequenced in a study of T cell clones after liver transplantation. TCRdb's table, derived via immunoSEQ multiplex PCR, lists solely in-frame clones and lacks some. The sample yields some 61,000 clones, 60% to 80% seen once. The sample in question was CD4+ T cells from blood, obtained at the 22-month timepoint. These receptors all stem from a human patient who received a liver transplant. A share of the T cells may be of graft donor origin.

This chain's CDR3 is CASSYFGSGGAFF. In nucleotides, the CDR3 is TGTGCCAGCAGTTACTTTGGATCAGGGGGAGCTTTCTTT. V is TRBV6-5 and J is TRBJ1-1; 7 nucleotides align to TRBD1. The CDR3 has 13 residues. Germline V gene lookup returns CDR1 MNHEY and CDR2 SVGAGI. Trimming took 1 base from V and 10 from J; bases not matched to a gene: 6.

The rearrangement joins TRBV27 to TRBJ1-6, with 7 bases matching TRBD1. There are 16 residues in the CDR3. Trimming cost V 1 base and J 4 bases; bases outside gene matches: 4. The germline V gene encodes CDR1 MNHEY and CDR2 SMNVEV (reference sequence). The CDR3 region is CASSLLGQLYNSPLHF. The CDR3 DNA reads TGTGCCAGCAGTTTATTGGGACAGCTATATAATTCACCCCTCCACTTT.

This sequence joins TRBV10-2 and TRBJ1-2; 7 nucleotides agree with TRBD1. Trimming took 8 bases from V and 4 from J; bases not matched to a gene: 10. The CDR3 is 14 amino acids. Germline V gene sequence: CDR1 WSHSY, CDR2 SAAADI. CDR3 region: CASAPRGISYGYTF. In DNA, the CDR3 is TGCGCCAGCGCCCCCAGGGGGATTAGCTATGGCTACACCTTC.

This chain uses TRBV21-1 with TRBJ2-3; the DNA was not used to check the table's D call, TRBD1. TRBV21-1 has pseudogene status. CDR3 size: 16 residues. The CDR3 nucleotides read TGTGCCAGCAGCGCCCGGACAGGGGCCTTCACAGATACGCAGTATTTT. It encodes CASSARTGAFTDTQYF.

Here the CDR3 reads CASSLALGSSYEQYF. As DNA, the CDR3 is TGTGCCAGCAGCTTGGCCCTTGGGAGCTCCTACGAGCAGTACTTC. The chain combines TRBV5-4 with TRBJ2-7; TRBD2 is a possible D gene (5 bases). CDR1 and CDR2 (germline): SGHNT, YYREEE (reference sequence). Deletions cut 0 bases from V and 0 bases from J, with 10 bases between. This CDR3 contains 15 residues.

The chain has TRBV10-3 and TRBJ2-7; perhaps TRBD1 as D (5 bases). This CDR3 has 12 amino acids. Looked up from germline, CDR1 is ENHRY and CDR2 is SYGVKD. The V end lost 6 bases, the J end lost 7 bases, and 13 bases lay between the germline ends. The CDR3 coding sequence is TGTGCCATCAGATTAGGGGCAGGGGAGCAGTACTTC. Its translation is CAIRLGAGEQYF.

This clone was recorded a few times. The rearrangement uses TRBV9 and TRBJ2-2; the match to TRBD1 covers 9 bases. Germline CDR1 and CDR2: SGDLS and YYNGEE. This CDR3 spans 16 amino acids. The V gene end was trimmed by 2 bases and the J gene end by 6 bases; junction bases not matched to a gene: 8. CDR3 region: CASSVGTGYTSGELFF. CDR3 DNA sequence: TGTGCCAGCAGCGTCGGGACAGGGTATACGTCCGGGGAGCTGTTTTTT.

This clone was picked up a small number of times. V gene TRBV5-1 combines with J gene TRBJ1-1; D might be TRBD1 (5 bases). Trimming cost V 3 bases and J 0 bases, with 6 bases left between them. The CDR3 is made up of 13 amino acids. The germline CDR1 and CDR2 sequences are SGHRS and YFSETQ. The CDR3, as DNA: TGCGCCAGCAGCTCCAGGGTGAACACTGAAGCTTTCTTT. Protein product: CASSSRVNTEAFF.

By proportion, this clone is medium-sized. Additional DNA sequences in this sample encode the identical CDR3. The rearrangement uses TRBV2 and TRBJ1-6; 10 bases align to TRBD1. There are 13 residues in the CDR3. The germline gives CDR1 SNHLY, CDR2 FYNNEI. Trimming took 6 bases from V and 10 from J; bases not matched to a gene: 3. The CDR3 DNA sequence: TGTGCCAGCAGGGGACAGGGGCACTCACCCCTCCACTTT. The encoded protein is CASRGQGHSPLHF.

This clone was recorded many times. V is TRBV10-3 and J is TRBJ2-2; D might be TRBD2 (6 bases). Per the germline V gene, CDR1 is ENHRY and CDR2 is SYGVKD. The length of the CDR3 is 15 residues. Trimming removed 0 bases at V and 4 bases at J, with 9 bases between. In DNA form, the CDR3 reads TGTGCCATCAGTGAGTCGGGGGGAGGCACCGGGGAGCTGTTTTTT. The encoded protein is CAISESGGGTGELFF.

The chain links TRBV5-1 to TRBJ2-7; D is unclear. Germline assignment: CDR1 SGHRS and CDR2 YFSETQ. The CDR3 runs 14 residues. V lost 4 bases and J 2 bases, leaving 13 bases between the germline ends. CDR3: CASSPRPNTYEQYF. CDR3 nucleotide sequence: TGCGCCAGCAGCCCGAGGCCTAACACCTACGAGCAGTACTTC.

This chain joins TRBV11-3 and TRBJ2-4; either TRBD1 or TRBD2 may fit D (5 bases each). Germline V gives CDR1 SGHNT, CDR2 YENEEA. The CDR3 covers 16 residues. Between the trimmed V and J ends, which lost 1 base and 5 bases, there was a span of 15 bases. The CDR3 sequence: CASSLGGGSAQNIQYF. The CDR3 DNA reads TGTGCCAGCAGCTTAGGTGGGGGTTCCGCCCAAAACATTCAGTACTTC.

V and J are TRBV28 and TRBJ2-2, with 8 bases aligning to TRBD2. The length of the CDR3 is 19 residues. V trimming: 3 bases; J trimming: 2 bases; junction bases outside the gene matches: 14. Germline values: CDR1 MDHEN, CDR2 SYDVKM. CDR3 nucleotides: TGTGCCAGCAGTTTGGTGGCGGGGGGCGGTATACGAAACACCGGGGAGCTGTTTTTT. It codes for CASSLVAGGGIRNTGELFF.

This chain connects TRBV27 to TRBJ2-3; TRBD2 might be the D (6 bases). The CDR3 sequence is 14 residues long. Trimming removed 11 bases at V and 0 bases at J, with 15 bases between. Germline V lookup: CDR1 MNHEY, CDR2 SMNVEV (reference sequence). In nucleotides, the CDR3 is TGTGCCCCCCTGGGGGGAACTAGCACAGATACGCAGTATTTT. Protein sequence: CAPLGGTSTDTQYF.

The rearrangement joins TRBV28 to TRBJ2-1; 7 bases align to TRBD1. The CDR3 covers 14 residues. The germline CDR1 and CDR2 sequences are MDHEN and SYDVKM. V gave up 4 bases and J gave up 7 bases; unmatched junction bases: 7. CDR3 protein: CASSSIQGRNEQFF. In DNA, the CDR3 is TGTGCCAGCAGTTCTATACAGGGGCGGAATGAGCAGTTCTTC. Using reference TRBV28 and TRBJ2-1 for the parts outside the CDR3, the full variable domain is DVKVTQSSRYLVKRTGEKVFLECVQDMDHENMFWYRQDPGLGLRLIYFSYDVKMKEKGDIPEGYSVSREKKERFSLILESASTNQTSMYLCASSSIQGRNEQFFGPGTRLTVL.

The V gene is TRBV11-1, the J gene TRBJ2-1, with D uncertain. This CDR3 has 13 amino acids. The germline CDR1 and CDR2 sequences are SGHAT and FQDESV (reference sequence). Between the trimmed V and J ends, which lost 1 base and 3 bases, there was a span of 4 bases. The CDR3 DNA reads as TGTGCCAGCAGCTTAGAACGCTACAATGAGCAGTTCTTC. Amino acids: CASSLERYNEQFF.